Sequencing of this T cell receptor beta chain was carried out in a study of blood T cell repertoires in COVID-19. Background on the study: Both acute and convalescent COVID-19 samples were obtained from the United States, Italy and Spain. The analysed material was cDNA or gDNA that came from T cells, B-cell-depleted T cells, or PBMCs.

J lost 6 bases, V lost 7 bases, and 7 bases had no gene match. Germline V lookup: CDR1 MNHEY, CDR2 SVGEGT. The CDR3 is made up of 14 amino acids. In the original processing: For nucleated cells, counts were estimated from reference gene primer amplification. The data were produced by immunoSEQ multiplex PCR, yet TCRdb's version contains in-frame clones alone and is incomplete. The V and J calls and clone size are taken from that table; D and trimming were inferred from the DNA. The repertoire consists of roughly 80,000 clones, with 84% occurring once and the leading ten covering 3% to 4%. Sequencing was performed on peripheral blood. The chain uses TRBV6-2 or TRBV6-3 and TRBJ2-7, with 12 bases fitting TRBD2. This clonotype originated in a man aged 45 to 65 with acute or convalescent COVID-19. The CDR3 here is CASTPPGLAGEQYF. CDR3 in DNA: TGTGCCAGCACCCCCCCGGGACTAGCGGGCGAGCAGTACTTC.